The T cell receptor beta chain under discussion was sequenced for a study of T cells after yellow fever vaccination. Findings and limits, study-wide: Reappearance after the booster was seen for most primary-vaccination clones, at 95% to 98% CD4 and less than 90% CD8.

V lost 1 base to trimming and J lost 8 bases; unmatched junction nucleotides: 4. CDR3 length: 15 residues. Germline V CDR1 and CDR2: MGHRA, YSYEKL. TCRdb itself ran the 5' RACE reads through MiXCR, one entry per CDR3 protein. The top ten clones hold 35% to 45% of a sample with 120,000 or so distinct CDR3 sequences, 12% to 15% of them seen once. For this clonotype: Its antigen is undetermined.

The V call is TRBV4-1, the J call TRBJ1-6; TRBD1 matches 8 bases. Here the sequenced sample was CD8+ T cells sorted from PBMCs, taken 5 days after the yellow fever booster vaccination. The receptor was derived from a man aged 18 to 29 who received the YFV17D yellow fever vaccine. The CDR3 sequence is CASSQVAGGDSPLHF. The CDR3, as DNA: TGCGCCAGCAGCCAAGTTGCAGGGGGCGATTCACCCCTCCACTTT.